This paragraph covers one T cell receptor (beta chain) sequence. These data are taken from a study of T cell responses to AZD1222 COVID-19 vaccine. The repertoire was sequenced with immunoSEQ multiplex PCR; TCRdb's copy has only in-frame clones and lacks some. Of 150,000 to 200,000 clones in the sample, over 90% were seen once. The CDR3 covers 13 residues. Trimming left V 6 bases short and J 5 bases short, with 8 bases between. CDR1 and CDR2 (germline): MNHEY, SVGAGI. The chain combines TRBV6-5 with TRBJ1-6; D remains unclear. Sequenced here: peripheral blood, sampled on day 0 of AZD1222 vaccination. The TCR originated in an adult in good health. CDR3 in DNA: TGTGCCAGCAGCGGGCACGATAATTCACCCCTCCACTTT. Translation: CASSGHDNSPLHF.